Shown below are 19 T cell receptor beta chains from a single sample sequenced in a study of blood T cells in healthy people across ages. The use of a sample-barcoded 5' primer and a J-beta primer mix characterized a second PCR of about 7 to 12 cycles. A single record per CDR3 protein comes from TCRdb applying MiXCR to the 5' RACE reads. The data contain about a million distinct CDR3 sequences, under 40% of them singletons. Sequenced input: blood. The receptors stem from a man younger than 30 in good health.

This clonotype has a count of ten or more. This rearrangement joins TRBV12-3 or TRBV12-4 to TRBJ2-3, with TRBD2 matching 7 bases. Unmatched junction bases numbered 8, after V lost 11 bases and J lost 0 bases. The length of the CDR3 is 14 residues. The CDR3 loop reads CACWGGTSTDTQYF. Here the CDR3 DNA reads TGTGCCTGTTGGGGGGGGACTAGCACAGATACGCAGTATTTT.

The V call is TRBV6-5, the J call TRBJ1-6, with a weak D call TRBD1 (6 bases). The CDR3 runs 13 residues. Trimming stripped 2 bases from V and 7 bases from J, with 6 bases between. Germline values: CDR1 MNHEY, CDR2 SVGAGI. CDR3 bases: TGTGCCAGCAGTTACGACAGGAATTCACCCCTCCACTTT. Translation: CASSYDRNSPLHF.

This chain joins TRBV9 and TRBJ2-1, with TRBD2 identical over 14 bases. CDR1 and CDR2 from the germline V gene are SGDLS and YYNGEE. V shed 3 bases, J shed 5 bases, and the junction held 1 base outside the gene matches. The CDR3 is 15 residues long. The CDR3 sequence: CASSAGLAGDNEQFF. In DNA form, the CDR3 reads TGTGCCAGCAGCGCGGGACTAGCGGGGGACAATGAGCAGTTCTTC. Drawing the rest from reference TRBV9 and TRBJ2-1, the complete variable domain is DSGVTQTPKHLITATGQRVTLRCSPRSGDLSVYWYQQSLDQGLQFLIQYYNGEERAKGNILERFSAQQFPDLHSELNLSSLELGDSALYFCASSAGLAGDNEQFFGPGTRLTVL.

CDR3 coding DNA: TGTGCCAGCAGCCAAGCCCGGACAGGGGGCAATGAAAAACTGTTTTTT. It is translated as CASSQARTGGNEKLFF. This rearrangement joins TRBV14 to TRBJ1-4; 11 bases agree with TRBD1. Germline V gene lookup returns CDR1 SGHDN and CDR2 FVKESK. CDR3 length: 16 amino acids. V lost 1 base, J lost 5 bases, and 3 bases stayed unmatched.

The V gene is TRBV4-1, the J gene TRBJ1-4; 8 positions match TRBD1. The CDR3 has 16 residues. J was trimmed by 8 bases and V by 1 base; bases with no gene match: 9. Germline CDR1 MGHRA, CDR2 YSYEKL. The CDR3 DNA sequence: TGCGCCAGCAGCCAAGCCAGGACAGGGTTGGAGGAAAAACTGTTTTTT. It yields the protein CASSQARTGLEEKLFF.

This clonotype was seen many times. This chain connects TRBV12-3 or TRBV12-4 to TRBJ2-5; unclear D gene. TRBJ2-7 explains the end of the DNA better; the J call may be wrong. The CDR3 length is 11 residues. In DNA form, the CDR3 reads TGTGCCAGCAGTTTGGTAGACGAGCAGTACTTC. Protein: CASSLVDEQYF.

This clonotype was seen a few times. The chain recombines TRBV5-1 with TRBJ1-2; 10 nucleotides agree with TRBD1. This CDR3 comprises 15 residues. Germline V CDR1 and CDR2: SGHRS, YFSETQ. J lost 6 bases, V lost 4 bases, and 9 bases had no gene match. CDR3 nucleotide sequence: TGCGCCAGCAGCGAACGGACAGGGGGAGAGGATGGCTACACCTTC. Encoded protein: CASSERTGGEDGYTF.

This clonotype came up a few times. This rearrangement joins TRBV4-1 to TRBJ2-1, with D tentatively TRBD1 or TRBD2 (6 bases each). This CDR3 is 15 amino acids long. Germline CDR1 and CDR2: MGHRA and YSYEKL. V lost 5 bases and J 4 bases, leaving 15 bases between the germline ends. The CDR3 nucleotides are TGCGCCAGCAGCGGGCGGGACAACCGTTACAATGAGCAGTTCTTC. Translation: CASSGRDNRYNEQFF.

The chain is built from TRBV30 and TRBJ2-5, with D perhaps TRBD2 (5 bases). With the DNA end fitting TRBJ2-7 better, the J assignment may be wrong. CDR1 and CDR2 from the germline V gene are GTSNPN and SVGIG (reference sequence). The CDR3 length is 12 residues. The CDR3 DNA follows: TGTGCCTGGAGGCCAAGGGAGTACGAGCAGTACTTC. As protein: CAWRPREYEQYF.

This clonotype was seen only a few times. J is TRBJ2-2 and V is TRBV5-6; D is unclear. There are 15 residues in the CDR3. The germline V gene encodes CDR1 SGHDT and CDR2 YYEEEE. Trimming removed 1 base at V and 0 bases at J, with 7 bases between. CDR3 DNA: TGTGCCAGCAGCTTGAGGCAGACGAACACCGGGGAGCTGTTTTTT. Protein: CASSLRQTNTGELFF.

This clonotype was detected only a few times. J is TRBJ2-1 and V is TRBV12-3 or TRBV12-4; no clear D. V lost 4 bases and J lost 7, with 14 bases in between. CDR3 length: 14 amino acids. CDR3 loop: CASSSASLGNEQFF. The DNA for the CDR3 is TGTGCCAGCAGTTCGGCCAGTTTGGGGAATGAGCAGTTCTTC.

In this sample, this clonotype turned up a few times. The rearrangement joins TRBV12-3 or TRBV12-4 to TRBJ2-4; no definite D call. V was cut by 5 bases and J by 2 bases, with 13 bases left in between. The length of the CDR3 is 15 residues. The chain's CDR3 is CASSPGQRTKNIQYF. The CDR3 DNA reads as TGTGCCAGCAGTCCCGGTCAGAGAACCAAAAACATTCAGTACTTC.

This clonotype appeared once. The rearrangement uses TRBV9 and TRBJ1-1; no definite D call. The CDR3 has 14 amino acids. Germline CDR1 SGDLS, CDR2 YYNGEE. Trimming took 0 bases from V and 7 from J, leaving 13 bases between them. CDR3 amino acids: CASSVDVGDLEAFF. For the CDR3, the DNA is TGTGCCAGCAGCGTAGATGTAGGAGACCTTGAAGCTTTCTTT.

This chain connects TRBV12-3 or TRBV12-4 to TRBJ1-1; D ambiguous. The CDR3 has 14 residues. V was trimmed by 0 bases and J by 7 bases, leaving 12 bases between them. CDR3 region: CASSLAPGNGEAFF. In nucleotides, the CDR3 is TGTGCCAGCAGTTTAGCTCCGGGAAACGGTGAAGCTTTCTTT.

The genes are TRBV12-3 or TRBV12-4 and TRBJ2-1; D uncertain. The CDR3 is 12 amino acids. V shed 6 bases and J shed 10 bases, with 13 bases lying between them. CDR3 bases: TGTGCCAGCAGCTTCAACACCTTGGAGCAGTTCTTC. Translated, it gives CASSFNTLEQFF.

This clonotype has a handful of counts. The chain combines TRBV12-3 or TRBV12-4 with TRBJ2-2; D is perhaps TRBD2 (6 bases). The CDR3 spans 17 residues. Trimming removed 2 bases from V and 2 bases from J, with 15 bases in between. The CDR3 loop is CASSLSSGGTNTGELFF. Here the CDR3 DNA reads TGTGCCAGCAGTTTATCGTCCGGGGGTACTAACACCGGGGAGCTGTTTTTT.

Concerning this clonotype: At one of its ends the junction is not consistent with the germline gene, which may arise from a read error. This chain joins TRBV7-9 and TRBJ1-2; TRBD1 aligns across 8 bases. The germline V gene has CDR1 SEHNR and CDR2 FQNEAQ (reference sequence). The CDR3 contains 15 residues. CDR3: CASSPGTGANYDYTF. Here the CDR3 DNA reads TGTGCCAGCAGCCCTGGGACAGGAGCTAACTATGACTACACCTTC.

Only a few counts were recorded for this clonotype. This chain links TRBV20-1 with TRBJ1-5; D uncertain. Per the germline V gene, CDR1 is DFQATT and CDR2 is SNEGSKA (reference sequence). This CDR3 is built from 14 residues. V lost 3 bases to trimming and J lost 6 bases, with 15 bases between them. CDR3 DNA sequence: TGCAGTGCTAGTAGGACTGCCTCGGCTCAGCCCCAGCATTTT. Its translation: CSASRTASAQPQHF.

This chain connects TRBV7-9 to TRBJ2-7; maybe TRBD1 (6 bases). The J call is doubtful: the DNA matches TRBJ2-5 better. Germline CDR1 reads SEHNR; CDR2 reads FQNEAQ (reference sequence). This CDR3 has 13 residues. The CDR3 region has the DNA TGTGCCAGCAGCGTAGGGGGAACTGAGACCCAGTACTTC. This encodes CASSVGGTETQYF.